The 20 T cell receptor beta chains below come from one sample, sequenced in a study of regulatory T cells in long-lasting Graves disease. Time point described: newly diagnosed GD, antithyroid drugs for less than 3 months. From PBMCs, RNA was extracted and then used to make the TCR library. TCR beta libraries were built with iRepertoire HTBI primers and Arm-PCR of CDR3 regions. MiXCR, applied by TCRdb to the multiplex PCR reads, yields one record per CDR3 protein. Of 350,000 to 450,000 distinct CDR3 sequences in the sample, around 17% were seen once. The same data also went into a second study, on T cells in Graves' hyperthyroidism and ophthalmopathy.

The sequenced sample was peripheral blood mononuclear cells (PBMCs), obtained at new diagnosis, from a patient treated with antithyroid drugs. These receptors all stem from a man between 35 and 55 years old with Graves disease.

This clonotype was recorded at least ten times. The chain has TRBV18 and TRBJ1-5; 8 nucleotides agree with TRBD1. The CDR3 runs 15 residues. The germline CDR1 and CDR2 sequences are KGHSH and LQKENI. V gave up 6 bases and J gave up 6 bases; unmatched junction bases: 10. The CDR3 DNA is TGTGCCAGCTCGTCTGACAGGGGCGGTGGTCAGCCCCAGCATTTT. Translated, it gives CASSSDRGGGQPQHF. The full variable domain, in which reference TRBV18 and TRBJ1-5 provide the parts outside the CDR3, is NAGVMQNPRHLVRRRGQEARLRCSPMKGHSHVYWYRQLPEEGLKFMVYLQKENIIDESGMPKERFSAEFPKEGPSILRIQQVVRGDSAAYFCASSSDRGGGQPQHFGDGTRLSIL.

This clonotype was recorded many times. The chain employs TRBV12-3 or TRBV12-4 and TRBJ2-5, with TRBD2 identical over 14 bases. V lost 6 bases to trimming and J lost 5 bases; unmatched junction nucleotides: 5. The CDR3 loop spans 15 amino acids. The DNA for the CDR3 is TGTGCCAGCAGCCGGGGACTAGCGGGGGTGGAGACCCAGTACTTC. Its translation: CASSRGLAGVETQYF.

The chain carries TRBV7-9 and TRBJ2-3, with a possible D match to TRBD1 (6 bases). This CDR3 is built from 14 residues. Germline CDR1 is SEHNR and CDR2 is FQNEAQ (reference sequence). V was shortened by 5 bases and J by 5 bases, with 14 bases between the two germline ends. The CDR3 sequence: CASSPGVEKDTQYF. In DNA form, the CDR3 reads TGTGCCAGCAGCCCAGGGGTGGAGAAAGATACGCAGTATTTT.

The V call is TRBV10-3, the J call TRBJ1-4; 7 bases line up with TRBD1. CDR1 and CDR2 (germline): ENHRY, SYGVKD. V lost 6 bases and J lost 4; bases outside the gene matches: 11. The CDR3 consists of 16 residues. This CDR3 is CAISPYPGGDNEKLFF. As DNA, the CDR3 is TGTGCCATCAGCCCCTACCCAGGGGGGGATAATGAAAAACTGTTTTTT.

This clonotype was seen many times. The chain uses TRBV18 and TRBJ1-4; D gene uncertain. V lost 6 bases and J 4 bases, leaving 15 bases between the germline ends. The CDR3 is 15 residues long. Germline V lookup: CDR1 KGHSH, CDR2 LQKENI. The CDR3 region has the DNA TGTGCCAGCTCCCTCAACTTATCGGGTAATGAAAAACTGTTTTTT. Its translation: CASSLNLSGNEKLFF.

This clonotype has a count of ten or more. The chain carries TRBV18 and TRBJ2-3; TRBD2 aligns across 8 bases. V lost 0 bases to trimming and J lost 5 bases; unmatched junction nucleotides: 4. Germline V gene lookup returns CDR1 KGHSH and CDR2 LQKENI. The CDR3 consists of 15 residues. CDR3 sequence reads: CASSPPTGGQDTQYF. In DNA, the CDR3 is TGTGCCAGCTCACCACCGACGGGGGGGCAAGATACGCAGTATTTT.

The V and J genes are TRBV12-5 and TRBJ1-5, with D maybe TRBD1 (6 bases). CDR1 LGHNT and CDR2 FRNRAP come from the germline V gene. This CDR3 is built from 15 residues. Trimming took 7 bases from V and 6 from J, leaving 19 bases between them. The CDR3 nucleotides read TGTGCTAGTGCCAGGGGAAGGGAAGGCAGTCAGCCCCAGCATTTT. Translation gives CASARGREGSQPQHF.

This clonotype came up many times. The gene calls are TRBV12-3 or TRBV12-4 and TRBJ1-1; possibly TRBD1 for D (5 bases). Trimming took 3 bases from V and 0 from J, leaving 11 bases between them. The CDR3 consists of 15 residues. The CDR3 DNA sequence: TGTGCCAGCAGTTTGTCCCCGGGACTGAACACTGAAGCTTTCTTT. It encodes CASSLSPGLNTEAFF.

This clonotype has a single count. This chain connects TRBV4-3 to TRBJ1-2, with D possibly matching TRBD1 (5 bases). Between the trimmed V and J ends, which lost 0 bases and 4 bases, there was a span of 12 bases. CDR1 is LGHNA, CDR2 YSLEER, per germline. CDR3 length equals 15 residues. The CDR3 loop is CASSQDPRQPYGYTF. CDR3 in DNA: TGCGCCAGCAGCCAAGATCCTAGACAGCCCTATGGCTACACCTTC.

This clonotype was counted a few times. The chain combines TRBV20-1 with TRBJ2-3; D not certain. CDR3 length: 14 residues. The V end lost 3 bases, the J end lost 0 bases, and 10 bases lay between the germline ends. From germline, CDR1 is DFQATT and CDR2 SNEGSKA (reference sequence). CDR3 sequence reads: CSASGGFSTDTQYF. Written as DNA, the CDR3 is TGCAGTGCTAGTGGTGGTTTTAGCACAGATACGCAGTATTTT.

This clonotype was detected many times. This chain joins TRBV18 and TRBJ2-3; D not certain. CDR1 is KGHSH, CDR2 LQKENI, per germline. Trimming pared 3 bases from V and 6 bases from J, leaving 10 bases between. The CDR3 loop spans 13 amino acids. The CDR3 nucleotides are TGTGCCAGCTCACCCTTCCTCGGGGATACGCAGTATTTT. Translated, it gives CASSPFLGDTQYF.

The table lists this clonotype with a few counts. This may arise from a read error, as a much more abundant clone is one base away. The chain carries TRBV20-1 and TRBJ2-5, with TRBD2 matching 10 bases. This CDR3 is built from 14 residues. Germline assignment: CDR1 DFQATT and CDR2 SNEGSKA (reference sequence). Here the CDR3 DNA reads TGCAGTGCTAGAGGGACTAGCGGCCAAGAGACCCGGTACTTC. It translates to CSARGTSGQETRYF.

Many counts were recorded for this clonotype. The chain links TRBV27 to TRBJ2-3, with D possibly called TRBD1 or TRBD2 (6 bases each). Germline values: CDR1 MNHEY, CDR2 SMNVEV (reference sequence). The CDR3 contains 18 residues. V was shortened by 1 base and J by 1 base, with 18 bases between the two germline ends. DNA for the CDR3: TGTGCCAGCAGTTTATTCGGAGGAGGGGGTAGTCGCACAGATACGCAGTATTTT. As protein: CASSLFGGGGSRTDTQYF.

The chain links TRBV20-1 to TRBJ2-1; D not resolved. The V gene's germline CDR1 is DFQATT and CDR2 SNEGSKA (reference sequence). V lost 3 bases and J 10 bases, leaving 13 bases between the germline ends. The CDR3 has 12 residues. The CDR3 region is CSASSQHSEQFF. For the CDR3, the DNA is TGCAGTGCTAGTAGCCAGCACTCCGAGCAGTTCTTC.

This clonotype was counted many times. The rearrangement links TRBV2 to TRBJ2-1, with unresolved D. The J call is uncertain, as TRBJ2-5 better fits the DNA end. This CDR3 is 12 amino acids long. Germline V gene sequence: CDR1 SNHLY, CDR2 FYNNEI. CDR3 sequence reads: CASKMTGGTQYF. The CDR3 region has the DNA TGTGCCAGCAAAATGACTGGCGGGACCCAGTACTTC.

V and J are TRBV27 and TRBJ2-3; 9 bases agree with TRBD2. The CDR3 length is 17 residues. With 5 bases clipped from V and 4 bases from J, the junction kept 13 bases outside the gene matches. Germline CDR1 and CDR2: MNHEY and SMNVEV (reference sequence). CDR3 nucleotide sequence: TGTGCCAGCAGTCCGCTGGGGCGGGGGGGCCCCCCAGATACGCAGTATTTT. Translation: CASSPLGRGGPPDTQYF.

This clonotype was counted many times. The chain has TRBV28 and TRBJ2-7; 7 positions match TRBD1. Trimming cost V 4 bases and J 4 bases; bases outside gene matches: 4. The CDR3 loop spans 13 amino acids. CDR1 and CDR2 (germline): MDHEN, SYDVKM. The CDR3 loop is CASSSPDRYEQYF. As DNA, the CDR3 is TGTGCCAGCAGTTCCCCGGACAGGTACGAGCAGTACTTC.

The chain joins TRBV5-5 to TRBJ2-1, with D possibly TRBD1 on 6 matching bases. Trimming pared 2 bases from V and 5 bases from J, leaving 11 bases between. CDR1 and CDR2 from the germline V gene are SGHKS and YYEKEE (reference sequence). There are 14 residues in the CDR3. CDR3 nucleotide sequence: TGTGCCAGCAGCTTACGGGACAAAGACAATGAGCAGTTCTTC. It yields the protein CASSLRDKDNEQFF.

This clonotype was detected many times. The V and J genes are TRBV19 and TRBJ2-7; the D gene could be TRBD1 or TRBD2 (5 bases each). This CDR3 region has 16 residues. V was cut by 6 bases and J by 0 bases, with 18 bases left in between. Per the germline V gene, CDR1 is LNHDA and CDR2 is SQIVND (reference sequence). The CDR3 region is CASSLSGTRGSYEQYF. CDR3 DNA sequence: TGTGCCAGTAGCTTATCGGGAACGAGGGGCTCCTACGAGCAGTACTTC. Full variable domain (missing parts from reference TRBV19 and TRBJ2-7): DGGITQSPKYLFRKEGQNVTLSCEQNLNHDAMYWYRQDPGQGLRLIYYSQIVNDFQKGDIAEGYSVSREKKESFPLTVTSAQKNPTAFYLCASSLSGTRGSYEQYFGPGTRLTVT.

Many counts were recorded for this clonotype. The chain carries TRBV20-1 and TRBJ1-2; TRBD1 is a possible D gene (6 bases). The CDR3 totals 17 residues. The V and J ends lost 1 base and 0 bases respectively, with 18 bases between them. Germline CDR1 reads DFQATT; CDR2 reads SNEGSKA (reference sequence). In nucleotides, the CDR3 is TGCAGTGCTAGAGGTGGGGACACCATCCCTGCTAACTATGGCTACACCTTC. This translates into CSARGGDTIPANYGYTF.